These T cell receptor beta chains were read from a single sample in a study of T-cell memory formation after mild COVID-19. TCRdb analysed the 5' RACE reads with MiXCR anew, one entry per CDR3 protein. The sample lists 200,000 to 250,000 distinct CDR3 sequences, 7.5% to 10% seen once, with about 3.8% in the top ten. The sequenced material came from PBMCs or a T cell subset sorted from them (not recorded which). The receptor set was obtained from a man aged 18 to 29 who had mild COVID-19 (a few samples of this study predate the infection). Cell type and time point are not known. The CDR3 runs from the conserved cysteine through the conserved F or W. A D gene is named only where the DNA matches it firmly. Not every row has a clone size; where given, it reads once, few, many or a size class.

cdr3_length	v_call	clone_size	d_call	j_call	cdr3_nt	cdr3_aa
13	TRBV20-1	NA	NA	TRBJ1-4	TGCAGTGCTAGAGAGGGGGCTAATGAAAAACTGTTTTTT	CSAREGANEKLFF
15	TRBV7-6	many	NA	TRBJ1-1	TGTGCCAGCAGCTTATTCGAGACGAGGAACACTGAAGCTTTCTTT	CASSLFETRNTEAFF
13	TRBV30	few	NA	TRBJ1-5	TGTGCCTGGAGTGATGGTTTACATCAGCCCCAGCATTTT	CAWSDGLHQPQHF
19	TRBV4-3	many	TRBD2	TRBJ2-3	TGCGCCAGCAGCCAAGAAAGCCCCACCGCTAGCGGAATCACAGATACGCAGTATTTT	CASSQESPTASGITDTQYF
13	TRBV19	few	NA	TRBJ2-6	TGTGCCGGGTCAAGCTCTGGGGCCAACGTCCTGACTTTC	CAGSSSGANVLTF
11	TRBV7-9	NA	NA	TRBJ1-1	TGTGCCAGCAGCCAGGAAAATGAAGCTTTCTTT	CASSQENEAFF
17	TRBV15	NA	NA	TRBJ2-5	TGTGCCACCAGCAGAGATCGTGCCAGGGTGTTCGAAGAGACCCAGTACTTC	CATSRDRARVFEETQYF
19	TRBV6-2/TRBV6-3	NA	TRBD1	TRBJ1-5	TGTGCCAGCAGTACAACTAGGACAGGGGCCCCTTTCGGCAATCAGCCCCAGCATTTT	CASSTTRTGAPFGNQPQHF
14	TRBV20-1	NA	NA	TRBJ2-2	TGCAGTTTGGAGACAGTTACGAACACCGGGGAGCTGTTTTTT	CSLETVTNTGELFF
14	TRBV20-1	many	TRBD2	TRBJ2-1	TGCAGTCCGTCCCCCTGGCGGGGGGGATATGAGCAGTTCTTC	CSPSPWRGGYEQFF
14	TRBV5-5	NA	NA	TRBJ1-5	TGTGCCAGCAGCTTGGGGTCGGGCAATCAGCCCCAGCATTTT	CASSLGSGNQPQHF
13	TRBV7-2	NA	NA	TRBJ1-2	TGTGCCAGCAGCTTCGTCAGCTCGGGTGGCTACACCTTC	CASSFVSSGGYTF
14	TRBV5-6	few	NA	TRBJ2-1	TGTGCCAGCAGCTTAGTGACAACTGACAATGAGCAGTTCTTC	CASSLVTTDNEQFF
18	TRBV7-3	few	TRBD1	TRBJ2-6	TGTGCCAGCAGCTCCCCCCGAGGGGGCTTCTCTGGGGCCAACGTCCTGACTTTC	CASSSPRGGFSGANVLTF
13	TRBV7-3	many	NA	TRBJ2-2	TGTGCCAGCAGCCCAAGTATAACCGGGGAGCTGTTTTTT	CASSPSITGELFF
14	TRBV4-3	NA	NA	TRBJ1-2	TGCGCCAGCAGCCAAGATCATGGGATTTCTGGCTACACCTTC	CASSQDHGISGYTF
16	TRBV4-3	few	NA	TRBJ2-2	TGCGCCAGCAGCCATCCCGATCGTGGGCTTGCGGGGGAGCTGTTTTTT	CASSHPDRGLAGELFF
15	TRBV6-2/TRBV6-3	NA	NA	TRBJ1-1	TGTGCCAGCAGTAACACAGGGCCGCCTGGTGCTGAAGCTTTCTTT	CASSNTGPPGAEAFF
14	TRBV2	NA	NA	TRBJ2-1	TGTGCCAGCAGCAAAAGGACTGGCTCCAATGAGCAGTTCTTC	CASSKRTGSNEQFF
13	TRBV10-3	NA	NA	TRBJ1-1	TGTGCCATCAAGGGTGAGGGGAACACTGAAGCTTTCTTT	CAIKGEGNTEAFF
16	TRBV12-3/TRBV12-4	NA	TRBD1	TRBJ1-4	TGTGCCAGCAGTTTGTCTGGGACAGCAACTAATGAAAAACTGTTTTTT	CASSLSGTATNEKLFF
15	TRBV12-3/TRBV12-4	few	TRBD1	TRBJ2-2	TGTGCCAGCAGTTCAGGGGGTACGAACACCGGGGAGCTGTTTTTT	CASSSGGTNTGELFF
14	TRBV5-1	few	TRBD1	TRBJ1-1	TGCGCCAGCAGCAGGGACAGGGCAAACACTGAAGCTTTCTTT	CASSRDRANTEAFF
15	TRBV7-3	NA	NA	TRBJ2-3	TGTGCCAGCAGTTTTAGGTACCAATCCACAGATACGCAGTATTTT	CASSFRYQSTDTQYF
9	TRBV9	many	NA	TRBJ1-1	TGTGCGGCTAACACTGAAGCTTTCTTT	CAANTEAFF
16	TRBV4-2	NA	NA	TRBJ2-1	TGTGCCAGCAGCCAAGCCGTCGGGGGACCCTACAATGAGCAGTTCTTC	CASSQAVGGPYNEQFF
15	TRBV7-9	many	NA	TRBJ2-7	TGTGCCAGCAAAGGTCTGAAGGGGGACTCCTACGAGCAGTACTTC	CASKGLKGDSYEQYF
12	TRBV29-1	few	NA	TRBJ1-2	TGCAGCGTCCGAGCCCGGGGCTATGGCTACACCTTC	CSVRARGYGYTF
10	TRBV20-1	NA	NA	TRBJ2-1	TGCAGTGCCGCGAGAGATGAGCAGTTCTTC	CSAARDEQFF
14	TRBV5-6	few	NA	TRBJ2-1	TGTGCCAGCAGCCGGACCGGGGGGCACAATGAGCAGTTCTTC	CASSRTGGHNEQFF
12	TRBV10-3	few	NA	TRBJ1-4	TGTGCCATCAGTGCAACTAATGAAAAACTGTTTTTT	CAISATNEKLFF
15	TRBV2	many	NA	TRBJ2-1	TGTGCCAGCAGGGGGGTCACGGGTGAACACTATGAGCAGTTCTTC	CASRGVTGEHYEQFF